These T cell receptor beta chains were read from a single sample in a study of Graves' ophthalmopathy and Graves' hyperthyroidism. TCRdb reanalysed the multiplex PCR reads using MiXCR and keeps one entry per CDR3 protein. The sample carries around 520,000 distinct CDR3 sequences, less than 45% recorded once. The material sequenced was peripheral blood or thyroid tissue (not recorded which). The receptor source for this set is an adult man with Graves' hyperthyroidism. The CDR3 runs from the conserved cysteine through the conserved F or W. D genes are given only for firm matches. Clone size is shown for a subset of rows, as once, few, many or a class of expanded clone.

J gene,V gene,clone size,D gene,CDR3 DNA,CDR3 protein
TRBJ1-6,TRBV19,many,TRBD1,TGTGCCAGTAGCCACCGGGGACAGAAAAATTCACCCCTCCACTTT,CASSHRGQKNSPLHF
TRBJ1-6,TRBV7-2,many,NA,TGTGCCAGCAGCTTAGCGTCGGCGTCTGCGGGCACACCCCTCCACTTT,CASSLASASAGTPLHF
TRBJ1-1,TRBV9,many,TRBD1,TGTGCCAGCAGCGTAGCTGGGACAGTTCACTCTGAAGCTTTCTTT,CASSVAGTVHSEAFF
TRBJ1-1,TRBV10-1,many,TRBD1,TGCGCCAGTGCCGAGCGGACAGGGCATAACACTGAAGCTTTCTTT,CASAERTGHNTEAFF
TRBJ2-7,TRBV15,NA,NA,TGTGCCACCAGCAGAGTACAGTTAGCCGAGCAGTACTTC,CATSRVQLAEQYF
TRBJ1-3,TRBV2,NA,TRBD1,TGTGCCAGCAGTATCCGGGGACAGCTCGGAAACACCATATATTTT,CASSIRGQLGNTIYF
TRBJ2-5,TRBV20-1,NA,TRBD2,TGCAGTGCTAGAGATATCCAGCGGGAGGGGTACCAAGAGACCCAGTACTTC,CSARDIQREGYQETQYF
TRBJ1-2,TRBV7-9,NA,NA,TGTGCCAGCAGCCGACAGGCTGCTAACTATGGCTACACCTTC,CASSRQAANYGYTF
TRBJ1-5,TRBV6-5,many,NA,TGTGCCAGCAGTTCGGGGTATAATCAGCCCCAGCATTTT,CASSSGYNQPQHF
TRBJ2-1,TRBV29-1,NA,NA,TGCAGCGTTGAAGGGACAGAGGCCTACAATGAGCAGTTCTTC,CSVEGTEAYNEQFF
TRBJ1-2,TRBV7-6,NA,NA,TGTGCCAGCAGCTCCAGACTAGCGGGAGGTGGTGGCTACACCTTC,CASSSRLAGGGGYTF
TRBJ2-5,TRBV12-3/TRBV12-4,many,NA,TGTGCCAGCAGTTTGCCCGGACATTTGACCCAGTACTTC,CASSLPGHLTQYF
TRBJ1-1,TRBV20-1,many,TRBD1,TGCAGTGCTAGATCCCATACAGGACAGGTGAACACTGAAGCTTTCTTT,CSARSHTGQVNTEAFF
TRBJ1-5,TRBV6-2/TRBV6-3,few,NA,TGTGCCAGCAATCCCGTTGGGGGTACGGGTATGAGCAATCAGCCCCAGCATTTT,CASNPVGGTGMSNQPQHF
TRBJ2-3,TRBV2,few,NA,TGTGCCAGCAGTGCAGACCTTAGCACAGATACGCAGTATTTT,CASSADLSTDTQYF
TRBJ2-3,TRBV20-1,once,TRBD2,TGCAGTGTGTCAGGGACTAGCGGGGGGACCACAGATACGCAGTATTTT,CSVSGTSGGTTDTQYF
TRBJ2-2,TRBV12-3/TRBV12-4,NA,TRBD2,TGTGCCAGCAGTTTTACTAGCGGGGGTCGAGGCACCGGGGAGCTGTTTTTT,CASSFTSGGRGTGELFF
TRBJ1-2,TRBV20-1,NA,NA,TGCAGTGCCCCGATGGGACCCTATGGCTACACCTTC,CSAPMGPYGYTF
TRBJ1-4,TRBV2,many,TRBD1,TGTGCCAGCAGTGGCTTCGACAGGGGGAATGAAAAACTGTTTTTT,CASSGFDRGNEKLFF
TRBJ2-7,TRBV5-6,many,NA,TGTGCCAGCAGCTGGCAGGACGAGCAGTACTTC,CASSWQDEQYF
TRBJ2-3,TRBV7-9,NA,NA,TGTGCCAGCAGCTGGCTAGCATCTAGCACAGATACGCAGTATTTT,CASSWLASSTDTQYF
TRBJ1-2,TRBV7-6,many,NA,TGTGCCAGCAGCCCCGACGGGAGTAACTATGGCTACACCTTC,CASSPDGSNYGYTF
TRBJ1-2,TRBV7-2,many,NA,TGTGCCAGCAGCTTATACAGCAATGGCTACACCTTC,CASSLYSNGYTF
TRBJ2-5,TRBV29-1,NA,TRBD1,TGCAGCGTTGATCCGGGACAGCGCCCCTACAATGAGACCCAGTACTTC,CSVDPGQRPYNETQYF